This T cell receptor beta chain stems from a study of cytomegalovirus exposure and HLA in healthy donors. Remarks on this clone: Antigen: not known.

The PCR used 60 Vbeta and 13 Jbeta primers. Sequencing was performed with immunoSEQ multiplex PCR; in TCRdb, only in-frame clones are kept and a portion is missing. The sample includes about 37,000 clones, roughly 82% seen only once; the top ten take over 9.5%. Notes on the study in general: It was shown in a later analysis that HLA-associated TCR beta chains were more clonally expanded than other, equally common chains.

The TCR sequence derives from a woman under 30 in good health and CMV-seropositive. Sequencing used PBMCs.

The CDR3 protein is CASSRIGGEQYF. DNA for the CDR3: TGTGCCAGCAGCCGTATAGGGGGCGAGCAGTACTTC. The chain uses TRBV6-5 and TRBJ2-5, with D possibly being TRBD1 (6 bases). The J call may be wrong; the DNA end is better matched by TRBJ2-7. The CDR3 loop spans 12 amino acids. Germline assignment: CDR1 MNHEY and CDR2 SVGAGI.